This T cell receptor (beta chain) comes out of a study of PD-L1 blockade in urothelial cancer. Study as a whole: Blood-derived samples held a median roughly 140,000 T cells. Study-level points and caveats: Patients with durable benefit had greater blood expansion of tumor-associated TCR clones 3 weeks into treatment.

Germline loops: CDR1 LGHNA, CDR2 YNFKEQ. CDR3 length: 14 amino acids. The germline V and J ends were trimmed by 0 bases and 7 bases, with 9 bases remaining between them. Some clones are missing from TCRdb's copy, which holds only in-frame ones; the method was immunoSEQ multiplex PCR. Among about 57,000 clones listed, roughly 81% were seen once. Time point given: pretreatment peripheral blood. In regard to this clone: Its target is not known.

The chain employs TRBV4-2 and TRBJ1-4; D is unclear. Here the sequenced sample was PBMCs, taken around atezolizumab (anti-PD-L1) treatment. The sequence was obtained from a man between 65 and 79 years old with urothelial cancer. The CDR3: CASSQEREGEKLFF. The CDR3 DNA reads TGTGCCAGCAGCCAAGAAAGGGAGGGTGAAAAACTGTTTTTT.